The entry below gives a single T cell receptor beta chain sequence along with its context. Its antigen is not identified. TCRdb derives one entry per CDR3 protein from the 5' RACE reads, leaving out DNA. Its table records about 410,000 distinct CDR3 sequences. These data are taken from a study of T cells expressing NK-cell markers. General observations from the study: In a few donors, dominant clonotypes made up about 28.3-65% of CD3+CD56-NKG2C+ cells.

The CDR3 runs 15 residues. This sequence originates from a woman aged 45 to 65 in good health. The specimen sequenced was blood T cells: a sorted CD56 or NKG2C T cell subset, CD4+ or CD8+ T cells, or bulk PBMC T cells (not recorded which). The chain is built from TRBV12-3 or TRBV12-4 and TRBJ2-7; TCRdb indicates TRBD1, and absent DNA this call remains unverified. The CDR3 here is CASSPRSYLFYEQYF.